This TCR beta chain stems from a study of T-cell memory formation after mild COVID-19. Study in general: Largely donor-specific sequence clusters came from a couple of donors.

Study results and limitations: Pre-infection memory harbored some responding clones, suggesting cross-reactive memory joined.

Each CDR3 protein gets one entry after TCRdb re-called the 5' RACE reads with MiXCR. The data show 580,000 or so distinct CDR3 sequences, 17% seen once. The germline V gene has CDR1 KGHDR and CDR2 SFDVKD. Unmatched junction bases numbered 4, after V lost 4 bases and J lost 4 bases. The CDR3 is made up of 15 amino acids. A word on this clonotype: Antigen specificity is unknown.

Sequencing input: PBMCs or a T cell subset sorted from them (not recorded which). The sequence was obtained from an adult woman who had mild COVID-19 (a few samples of this study predate the infection). Cell type and time point are not known. The V gene is TRBV24-1, the J gene TRBJ2-3, with TRBD1 matching over 10 bases. The CDR3 region has the DNA TGTGCCACCAGTGACCCGGGACAGGGGTCAGATACGCAGTATTTT. The encoded protein is CATSDPGQGSDTQYF.